The clone carrying this T cell receptor (beta chain) was recorded at least ten times. Libraries were prepared by immunoSEQ multiplex PCR; TCRdb keeps only in-frame clonotypes and omits some of them. The sample contains some 64,000 clones, approximately 79% of which appear only once. The data are from a study of blood T cell repertoires in COVID-19. Study information: Sites in the United States, Italy and Spain provided acute and convalescent COVID-19 samples.

Losses at the gene ends were 5 bases for V and 7 bases for J; bases not matched to a gene: 9. The germline gives CDR1 SGHVS, CDR2 FQNEAQ. This CDR3 has 15 amino acids. The chain carries TRBV7-8 and TRBJ1-2; 11 positions match TRBD1. The receptor was derived from a woman older than 75 with active or convalescent COVID-19. Sequencing was done on a sample of peripheral blood. The CDR3 reads CASSVGQGAIRGYTF. CDR3 nucleotides: TGTGCCAGCAGCGTAGGACAGGGGGCGATACGTGGCTACACCTTC.